This T cell receptor (beta chain) comes out of a study of glioma-infiltrating T cells. The iRepertoire nested amplicon-rescue multiplex PCR amplified TCR alpha and beta CDR3s from RNA. TCRdb ran MiXCR on the multiplex PCR reads and lists one entry per CDR3 protein. Here the sample spans 95,000 to 110,000 distinct CDR3 sequences, about 30% being singletons. The V gene's germline CDR1 is MNHNS and CDR2 SASEGT. V was cut by 8 bases and J by 8 bases, with 9 bases left in between. This CDR3 region has 10 residues. In this sample, this clonotype turned up many times. This TCR came from a human donor with low-grade glioma or glioblastoma, undergoing nonglioma brain surgery, or in good health (not recorded which). The chain carries TRBV6-1 and TRBJ1-2; D gene ambiguous. The sequencing sample was made of glioma tissue, nonneoplastic brain tissue, or PBMCs (not recorded which). CDR3 residues: CASGIRGYTF. CDR3 bases: TGTGCCAGCGGAATAAGGGGCTACACCTTC.